This T cell receptor (beta chain) was obtained from a study of cytomegalovirus exposure and HLA in healthy donors. Study-wide findings and caveats: The only immune exposure information that was available was CMV serostatus. The authors enumerated 180 or so TCR beta chains as linked to cytomegalovirus. When the data were analyzed later, several of the most significant clusters appeared to be linked to common viral pathogens.

Germline-derived CDR1 and CDR2 are MNHNS and SASEGT. The CDR3 runs 13 residues. Trimming removed 3 bases at V and 7 bases at J, with 10 bases between. In the case of this clone: Its antigen remains unidentified.

Researchers ran the PCR with 60 Vbeta and 13 Jbeta primers. The method was immunoSEQ multiplex PCR; TCRdb's version includes in-frame clones alone and lacks a portion of them. The sample contains roughly 100,000 clones, roughly 80% of which appear only once. The source material was PBMCs. The chain is built from TRBV6-1 and TRBJ1-3; D remains unclear. This clonotype was obtained from a man under 40 in good health and CMV-seropositive. The CDR3 region is CASSEEGGNTIYF. In DNA, the CDR3 is TGTGCCAGCAGTGAGGAGGGAGGGAACACCATATATTTT.